Included here is one T cell receptor (beta chain) sequence, with context. Its specificity is unknown. This record belongs to a study of CD8 T cells in Susac syndrome. Regarding the study as a whole: An acknowledgment was made by the study that its TCR sequencing and HLA analysis involved relatively few individuals.

The junction had 8 bases not matched to a gene; V was cut back by 4 bases and J by 4 bases. The CDR3 has 15 residues. Germline CDR1 SGDLS, CDR2 YYNGEE. The authors carried out high-throughput sequencing of TCR beta. They applied it to CD8+ and CD4+ T cells obtained from blood. The authors negatively isolated CD8+ and CD4+ T cells and FACS-enriched TEMRA cells. RNA was extracted with the RNeasy kit, and a quantity of roughly 0.5 to 1 ug was reverse transcribed using random hexamers. It was immunoSEQ multiplex PCR that amplified TCR beta CDR3 across 54 Vbeta and 13 Jbeta. TCRdb passed the immunoSEQ multiplex PCR reads through MiXCR, listing each CDR3 protein once. The profile shows 150,000 to 200,000 distinct CDR3 sequences, approximately 95% of them singletons.

The sequencing sample was made of CD8+ T cells from PBMCs. The chain has TRBV9 and TRBJ2-4; the match to TRBD2 covers 7 bases. This receptor was taken from a human donor with multiple sclerosis. DNA of the CDR3: TGTGCCAGCAGCCCACCGGGGGGAGAGAAAAACATTCAGTACTTC. Protein sequence: CASSPPGGEKNIQYF.